This is a list of T cell receptor beta chains from one sample in a study of CD8+CD57+ T cells in acquired aplastic anemia. TCRdb independently ran MiXCR on the reads; one entry per CDR3 protein. This sample carries 80,000 to 100,000 distinct CDR3 sequences, roughly two thirds of them seen once, and the ten largest clones take roughly 60%. The sequenced material came from sorted CD4+, CD8+, or CD8+CD57+ T cells (not recorded which) from PBMCs. These receptors were taken from a human donor with aplastic anemia. CDR3s include the opening cysteine and the closing phenylalanine or tryptophan. D genes are given only for firm matches. Only some rows state a clone size, as once, few, many or a class for expanded clones.

abundance,d_gene,j_gene,v_gene,CDR3nt,CDR3aa
few,.,TRBJ2-7,TRBV15,TGTGCCACCAGCAGAGAGACAGGTGCCTCCTACGAGCAGTACTTC,CATSRETGASYEQYF
few,.,TRBJ2-7,TRBV7-3,TGTGCCAGCGGCAATGGGGGGGAGCAGTACTTC,CASGNGGEQYF
few,TRBD2,TRBJ2-7,TRBV19,TGTGCCAGTAGTATCGGCCTAGCGGGGACCTACGAGCAGTACTTC,CASSIGLAGTYEQYF
many,.,TRBJ2-2,TRBV11-2,TGTGCCAGCAGCTTTTTAGCATACACCCAGAACACCGGGGAGCTGTTTTTT,CASSFLAYTQNTGELFF
.,.,TRBJ2-1,TRBV2,TGTGCCAGCAAGGAAAGGGCACAGGACAATGAGCAGTTCTTC,CASKERAQDNEQFF
.,TRBD2,TRBJ2-1,TRBV11-2,TGTGCCAGCAGCTCGACTAGCGGGATCAATGAGCAGTTCTTC,CASSSTSGINEQFF
.,TRBD1,TRBJ2-7,TRBV20-1,TGCAGTGCGAAAGCGGGACAGGGGGTCTACGAGCAGTACTTC,CSAKAGQGVYEQYF
.,.,TRBJ2-5,TRBV4-1,TGCGCCAGCAGCCCCAGTTTCGTGTACCAAGAGACCCAGTACTTC,CASSPSFVYQETQYF
.,.,TRBJ2-7,TRBV24-1,TGTGCCACCGGGGGGCAGGGCTCCTACGAGCAGTACTTC,CATGGQGSYEQYF
.,TRBD1,TRBJ1-5,TRBV24-1,TGTGCCACCAGTGATCCCGGGACAGGCAGCAATCAGCCCCAGCATTTT,CATSDPGTGSNQPQHF
.,.,TRBJ2-2,TRBV15,TGTGCCACAGGACTCCTGAACACCGGGGAGCTGTTTTTT,CATGLLNTGELFF
few,.,TRBJ1-2,TRBV2,TGTGCCAGCAGCGGGGGAACAGCAGCTAACTATGGCTACACCTTC,CASSGGTAANYGYTF
.,.,TRBJ2-7,TRBV19,TGTGCCAGTAGTATAGGTGCATCGGGGACATCTACCTACGAGCAGTACTTC,CASSIGASGTSTYEQYF
.,TRBD1,TRBJ1-2,TRBV9,TGTGCCAGCAGCGTGACAGGGGAGGGCTATGGCTACACCTTC,CASSVTGEGYGYTF
.,.,TRBJ1-5,TRBV7-9,TGTGCCAGCAGCTTAATACAGGGCTATCAGCCCCAGCATTTT,CASSLIQGYQPQHF
.,.,TRBJ2-7,TRBV20-1,TGCAGTGCTAAGCAGACGAAAGCCTACGAGCAGTACTTC,CSAKQTKAYEQYF
.,.,TRBJ1-1,TRBV10-3,TGTGCCATCAGTGACCCTTTGGGGCGTAACACTGAAGCTTTCTTT,CAISDPLGRNTEAFF
.,.,TRBJ2-1,TRBV19,TGTGCCAGTAGTATGGGGCCTAATGAGCAGTTCTTC,CASSMGPNEQFF
few,.,TRBJ2-7,TRBV5-1,TGCGCCAGCAGCTTGTCGCAGGGCGGTGGCGAGCAGTACTTC,CASSLSQGGGEQYF
.,.,TRBJ1-1,TRBV29-1,TGCAGCGCGGACGCGGGACTCCAGAACACTGAAGCTTTCTTT,CSADAGLQNTEAFF
.,TRBD2,TRBJ2-1,TRBV29-1,TGCAGCGTTGAGGGGACTAGCGGGAGGACTGAGCAGTTCTTC,CSVEGTSGRTEQFF
.,.,TRBJ2-3,TRBV19,TGTGCCAGTGGGTTGGGACACCCCCCCGATACGCAGTATTTT,CASGLGHPPDTQYF
.,TRBD1,TRBJ2-5,TRBV19,TGTGCCAGTAGTGCAACAGGGGAAGAGACCCAGTACTTC,CASSATGEETQYF